The 24 T cell receptor beta chains given below trace back to one sample, sequenced in a study of T cells after yellow fever vaccination. TCRdb re-analysed the 5' RACE reads in MiXCR, keeping a single row per CDR3 protein. The sample holds 95,000 to 150,000 distinct CDR3 sequences, nearly 7.5% seen once. The sequencing here drew on CD4+ T cells sorted from PBMCs, taken around 10 days after the first yellow fever vaccination. The source of these receptors is a man younger than 35 who received the YFV17D yellow fever vaccine.

In this sample, this clonotype turned up a few times. The chain recombines TRBV4-3 with TRBJ2-6; a weak D match, TRBD1 (7 bases). The V gene's germline CDR1 is LGHNA and CDR2 YSLEER. Trimming pared 4 bases from V and 0 bases from J, leaving 13 bases between. CDR3 length: 17 amino acids. The CDR3 DNA sequence: TGCGCCAGCAGCCGGAGGGACAGCAGCTCTGGGGCCAACGTCCTGACTTTC. Its protein is CASSRRDSSSGANVLTF.

This clonotype came up many times. CDR3 residues: CSAIDDLSFSDTQYF. The CDR3, as DNA: TGCAGTGCTATAGATGATCTCAGTTTTTCAGATACGCAGTATTTT. The chain joins TRBV20-1 to TRBJ2-3; D not resolved. CDR1 DFQATT and CDR2 SNEGSKA come from the germline V gene (reference sequence). Trimming cost V 4 bases and J 4 bases, with 18 bases left between them. CDR3 length: 15 residues.

At least ten counts were recorded for this clonotype. The chain links TRBV6-1 to TRBJ1-1; 7 bases align to TRBD1. The ends lost 6 bases at V and 2 bases at J; junction bases unmatched: 6. Germline CDR1 MNHNS, CDR2 SASEGT. The CDR3 spans 14 residues. The CDR3 nucleotides are TGTGCCAGCAGGCCCGGGACAGAAAACACTGAAGCTTTCTTT. Amino acid sequence: CASRPGTENTEAFF.

This clonotype was seen ten or more times. The gene calls are TRBV5-5 and TRBJ2-4; possibly TRBD2 for D (6 bases). Deletions cut 4 bases from V and 6 bases from J, with 17 bases between. Germline-derived CDR1 and CDR2 are SGHKS and YYEKEE (reference sequence). The CDR3 is made up of 15 amino acids. CDR3 DNA sequence: TGTGCCAGCAGCATTGGCGGGGACGGTAGAAACATTCAGTACTTC. Translated: CASSIGGDGRNIQYF.

There are many counts of this clonotype. V and J are TRBV6-1 and TRBJ2-7, with D possibly matching TRBD1 (6 bases). The germline CDR1 and CDR2 sequences are MNHNS and SASEGT. This CDR3 has 15 amino acids. Trimming took 5 bases from V and 0 from J, leaving 14 bases between them. The CDR3 nucleotides are TGTGCCAGCAGTCGAACAGGGTTAAGCTCCTACGAGCAGTACTTC. It yields the protein CASSRTGLSSYEQYF.

Ten or more counts support this clonotype. The V gene is TRBV14, the J gene TRBJ2-1; 9 bases agree with TRBD1. Looked up from germline, CDR1 is SGHDN and CDR2 is FVKESK. This CDR3 has 19 residues. The V segment lost 0 bases and the J segment 0 bases; nucleotides outside the gene matches: 9. The DNA for the CDR3 is TGTGCCAGCAGCCAAGAGGACAGGGGATTACTGAGCTCCTACAATGAGCAGTTCTTC. This codes for CASSQEDRGLLSSYNEQFF.

The V gene is TRBV5-4, the J gene TRBJ2-6; 10 bases line up with TRBD1. J was trimmed by 4 bases and V by 4 bases; bases with no gene match: 11. The CDR3 sequence is 18 residues long. Germline CDR1 is SGHNT and CDR2 is YYREEE (reference sequence). CDR3 sequence: CASSSRDRGSWGANVLTF. Here the CDR3 DNA reads TGTGCCAGCAGCAGCCGGGACAGGGGTTCATGGGGGGCCAACGTCCTGACTTTC.

On this clonotype itself: This clone may be a read error of a much larger clone one base away. The rearrangement joins TRBV28 to TRBJ1-4, with a weak D call TRBD1 (5 bases). This CDR3 region has 17 residues. Germline CDR1 is MDHEN and CDR2 is SYDVKM. V shed 6 bases and J shed 3 bases, with 20 bases lying between them. CDR3 DNA: TGTGCCAGCAGCCATAAACACGGGGCACGGGCTAATGAAAAACTGTTTTTT. Residues: CASSHKHGARANEKLFF.

The sample holds many counts of this clonotype. The rearrangement uses TRBV12-3 or TRBV12-4 and TRBJ2-5, with D possibly matching TRBD2 (6 bases). Between the trimmed V and J ends, which lost 3 bases and 9 bases, there was a span of 14 bases. The CDR3 extends over 13 amino acids. The CDR3 DNA reads TGTGCCAGCAGTTTGAAGGCGGGCGGGGCCCAGTACTTC. It yields the protein CASSLKAGGAQYF.

This clonotype was seen repeatedly, ten times or more. The chain carries TRBV28 and TRBJ2-2; D unresolved. The germline V gene has CDR1 MDHEN and CDR2 SYDVKM. The V end lost 2 bases, the J end lost 7 bases, and 8 bases lay between the germline ends. There are 13 residues in the CDR3. CDR3 residues: CASSLRENGELFF. The CDR3 region has the DNA TGTGCCAGCAGTTTAAGGGAAAACGGGGAGCTGTTTTTT. Full variable domain (outside the CDR3, taken from reference TRBV28 and TRBJ2-2): DVKVTQSSRYLVKRTGEKVFLECVQDMDHENMFWYRQDPGLGLRLIYFSYDVKMKEKGDIPEGYSVSREKKERFSLILESASTNQTSMYLCASSLRENGELFFGEGSRLTVL.

Concerning this clonotype itself: The junction departs from the called germline gene at one end, perhaps through a read error. The chain combines TRBV5-4 with TRBJ2-5, with 11 bases that match TRBD1. The CDR3 is 16 residues long. CDR1 is SGHNT, CDR2 YYREEE, per germline (reference sequence). The CDR3 reads CACSLAGTGGSETQYF. DNA for the CDR3: TGTGCCTGCAGCTTGGCCGGGACAGGGGGGTCAGAGACCCAGTACTTC. The whole variable domain, remainder taken from reference TRBV5-4 and TRBJ2-5, is ETGVTQSPTHLIKTRGQQVTLRCSSQSGHNTVSWYQQALGQGPQFIFQYYREEENGRGNFPPRFSGLQFPNYSSELNVNALELDDSALYLCACSLAGTGGSETQYFGPGTRLLVL.

The sample holds many counts of this clonotype. This chain joins TRBV20-1 and TRBJ1-5; D is possibly TRBD1 (6 bases). Germline V CDR1 and CDR2: DFQATT, SNEGSKA (reference sequence). CDR3 length: 14 amino acids. Trimming cost V 6 bases and J 4 bases, with 16 bases left between them. CDR3 DNA: TGCAGTGCCGGATGGGCGGGGACAAATCAGCCCCAGCATTTT. As protein: CSAGWAGTNQPQHF.

The rearrangement uses TRBV7-3 and TRBJ1-1; D possibly corresponds to TRBD1 (5 bases). Per germline, CDR1 SGHTA and CDR2 FQGTGA. V dropped 6 bases and J dropped 1 base, with 12 bases sitting between them. This CDR3 comprises 14 residues. The CDR3 DNA sequence: TGTGCCAGCAGTTCTGGGGGGGGGAACACTGAAGCTTTCTTT. Translation: CASSSGGGNTEAFF. Complete variable domain (other parts from reference TRBV7-3 and TRBJ1-1): GAGVSQTPSNKVTEKGKYVELRCDPISGHTALYWYRQSLGQGPEFLIYFQGTGAADDSGLPNDRFFAVRPEGSVSTLKIQRTERGDSAVYLCASSSGGGNTEAFFGQGTRLTVV.

In its sample, this clonotype was seen many times. The chain employs TRBV18 and TRBJ2-7, with D unresolved. CDR1 is KGHSH, CDR2 LQKENI, per germline. This CDR3 has 13 amino acids. Trimming pared 3 bases from V and 0 bases from J, leaving 6 bases between. Written as DNA, the CDR3 is TGTGCCAGCTCACCGGCGAGCTCCTACGAGCAGTACGTC. Translated, it gives CASSPASSYEQYV.

This clonotype was recorded at least ten times. J is TRBJ1-5 and V is TRBV10-3; 8 bases align to TRBD1. The CDR3 sequence is 17 residues long. In germline, CDR1 is ENHRY, CDR2 SYGVKD. V gave up 3 bases and J gave up 2 bases; unmatched junction bases: 9. CDR3 region: CAISESDRARGNQPQHF. CDR3 nucleotide sequence: TGTGCCATCAGTGAATCGGACAGGGCGAGGGGCAATCAGCCCCAGCATTTT.

In its sample, this clonotype was seen many times. This chain connects TRBV5-6 to TRBJ2-2; no clear D gene. This CDR3 has 15 amino acids. Germline V gene data show CDR1 as SGHDT and CDR2 as YYEEEE. V lost 4 bases to trimming and J lost 4 bases, with 14 bases between them. This chain's CDR3 is CASSVNGFGTGELFF. The CDR3 coding sequence is TGTGCCAGCAGCGTGAACGGGTTCGGCACCGGGGAGCTGTTTTTT.

There are many counts of this clonotype. V gene TRBV12-3 or TRBV12-4 combines with J gene TRBJ2-1; 8 bases fit TRBD2. The CDR3 has 15 amino acids. V was pared by 4 bases and J by 2 bases, with 4 bases of the junction left unmatched. CDR3 residues: CASSYGSGTYNEQFF. In DNA, the CDR3 is TGTGCCAGCAGTTATGGTAGCGGGACCTACAATGAGCAGTTCTTC.

The sample holds many counts of this clonotype. This chain joins TRBV10-3 and TRBJ2-5, with a possible D match to TRBD2 (6 bases). The CDR3 has 13 residues. Looked up from germline, CDR1 is ENHRY and CDR2 is SYGVKD. V gave up 6 bases and J gave up 5 bases, with 13 bases separating them. This CDR3 is CAIRLTSSETQYF. CDR3 sequence (DNA): TGTGCCATCAGACTCACTAGCTCGGAGACCCAGTACTTC.

This clonotype was detected a few times. V and J are TRBV20-1 and TRBJ2-3, with D unclear. In germline, CDR1 is DFQATT, CDR2 SNEGSKA (reference sequence). Trimming took off 4 bases at V and 2 bases at J, with 7 bases between the two ends. The CDR3 has 12 residues. The CDR3 here is CSANFDTDTQYF. Here the CDR3 DNA reads TGCAGTGCTAACTTCGACACAGATACGCAGTATTTT.

In this sample, this clonotype turned up many times. The rearrangement uses TRBV5-1 and TRBJ1-5; unclear D gene. CDR1 and CDR2 (germline): SGHRS, YFSETQ. Trimming removed 0 bases at V and 5 bases at J, with 9 bases between. The CDR3 covers 14 residues. In DNA, the CDR3 is TGCGCCAGCAGCTTGGGTCAAGAGGATCAGCCCCAGCATTTT. Residues: CASSLGQEDQPQHF.

This clonotype was seen more than once but under ten times. The rearrangement joins TRBV4-2 to TRBJ2-5; TRBD1 aligns across 10 bases. Trimming removed 1 base from V and 1 base from J; junction bases left unmatched: 3. CDR1 and CDR2 (germline): LGHNA, YNFKEQ. This CDR3 has 16 amino acids. The CDR3 DNA reads TGTGCCAGCAGCCAAGTGACAGGGGGCCCCCAAGAGACCCAGTACTTC. It yields the protein CASSQVTGGPQETQYF.

This clonotype was seen many times. V and J are TRBV7-3 and TRBJ1-1; weak D call: TRBD1 (5 bases). The germline V gene has CDR1 SGHTA and CDR2 FQGTGA. V lost 6 bases and J lost 0, with 14 bases in between. This CDR3 spans 15 amino acids. The CDR3 region is CASRLDSSVNTEAFF. Written as DNA, the CDR3 is TGTGCCAGCAGGCTTGACAGTTCGGTGAACACTGAAGCTTTCTTT.

This clonotype occurred many times. The rearrangement joins TRBV20-1 to TRBJ2-3; D may be TRBD1 or TRBD2 (6 bases each). Trimming removed 1 base from V and 1 base from J, with 18 bases in between. The CDR3 is 17 amino acids. Germline V gene data show CDR1 as DFQATT and CDR2 as SNEGSKA (reference sequence). Here the CDR3 reads CSARVPGARGGTDTQYF. The CDR3 DNA is TGCAGTGCTAGAGTGCCGGGGGCACGAGGTGGCACAGATACGCAGTATTTT.

This clonotype was seen ten or more times. The chain has TRBV4-3 and TRBJ2-5, with TRBD2 matching over 9 bases. V shed 0 bases and J 3 bases; nucleotides not matched to a gene: 5. Germline V CDR1 and CDR2: LGHNA, YSLEER. This CDR3 is 16 amino acids long. The CDR3 here is CASSQEGKRGEETQYF. In DNA, the CDR3 is TGCGCCAGCAGCCAAGAGGGGAAGCGGGGGGAAGAGACCCAGTACTTC.